This T cell receptor beta chain originates from a study of tumor-infiltrating lymphocytes in primary liver carcinoma. Both RNA and DNA were isolated together from approximately 20-30 mg of bulk tissue that had not been sorted. From 500 ng of total RNA, TCR beta-specific cDNA was reverse-transcribed using a constant-region primer. What produced the TCR beta libraries was three nested multiplex PCR rounds using slightly modified ARM-PCR. The first two PCR rounds used TRBV1-TRBV30 forward primers with a C-beta reverse primer, 10 to 11 cycles each. TCRdb recomputed calls from the multiplex PCR reads with MiXCR, one row per CDR3 protein. The sample holds roughly 100,000 distinct CDR3 sequences, over 55% seen once. CDR3 length: 15 residues. V lost 1 base and J 5 bases, leaving 12 bases between the germline ends. Germline CDR1 reads SGHKS; CDR2 reads YYEKEE (reference sequence).

The sequencing sample was made of liver tumor tissue from sampling region 5. Subset described: tumor region T5, tumor centre. The receptor was derived from a woman aged 55-69 years with primary liver carcinoma and hepatitis B virus infection. The chain is built from TRBV5-5 and TRBJ2-2; the D gene is possibly TRBD1 (5 bases). The CDR3 reads CASSLPVQGTGELFF. DNA for the CDR3: TGTGCCAGCAGCTTGCCTGTGCAGGGTACCGGGGAGCTGTTTTTT.